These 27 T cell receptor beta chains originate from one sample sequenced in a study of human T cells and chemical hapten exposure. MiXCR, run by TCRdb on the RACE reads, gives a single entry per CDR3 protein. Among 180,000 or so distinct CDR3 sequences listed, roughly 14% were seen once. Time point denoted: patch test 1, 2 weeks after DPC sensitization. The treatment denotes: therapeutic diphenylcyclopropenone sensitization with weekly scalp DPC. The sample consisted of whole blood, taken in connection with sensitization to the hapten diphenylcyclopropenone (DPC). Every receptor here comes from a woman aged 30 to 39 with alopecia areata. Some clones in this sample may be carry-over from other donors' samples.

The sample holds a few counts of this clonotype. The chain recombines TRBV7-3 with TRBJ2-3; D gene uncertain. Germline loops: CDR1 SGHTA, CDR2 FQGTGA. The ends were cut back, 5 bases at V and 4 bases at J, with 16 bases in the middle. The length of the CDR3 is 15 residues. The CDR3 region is CASSLDRSPPDTQYF. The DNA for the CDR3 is TGTGCCAGCAGCCTGGACCGCTCCCCGCCAGATACGCAGTATTTT.

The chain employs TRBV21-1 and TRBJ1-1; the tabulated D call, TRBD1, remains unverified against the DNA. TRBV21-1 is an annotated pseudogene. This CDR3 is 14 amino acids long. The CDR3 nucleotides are TGTGCCAGCAGCAAAGATACAGGGTGGTATCTGCCTTTCTTT. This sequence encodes CASSKDTGWYLPFF.

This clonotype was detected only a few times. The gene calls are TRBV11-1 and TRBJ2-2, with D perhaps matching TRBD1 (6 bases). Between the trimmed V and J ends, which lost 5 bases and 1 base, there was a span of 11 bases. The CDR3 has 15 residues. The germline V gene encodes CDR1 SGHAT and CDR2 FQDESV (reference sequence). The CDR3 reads CASSATGWNTGELFF. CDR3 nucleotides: TGTGCCAGCAGCGCGACAGGTTGGAACACCGGGGAGCTGTTTTTT. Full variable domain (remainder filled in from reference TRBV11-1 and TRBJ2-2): EAEVAQSPRYKITEKSQAVAFWCDPISGHATLYWYRQILGQGPELLVQFQDESVVDDSQLPKDRFSAERLKGVDSTLKIQPAELGDSAMYLCASSATGWNTGELFFGEGSRLTVL.

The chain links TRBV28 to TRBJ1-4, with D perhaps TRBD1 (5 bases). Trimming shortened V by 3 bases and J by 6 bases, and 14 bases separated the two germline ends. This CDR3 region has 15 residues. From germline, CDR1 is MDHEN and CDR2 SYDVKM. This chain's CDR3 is CASSFPGRTDEKLFF. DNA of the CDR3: TGTGCCAGCAGTTTCCCGGGGCGCACGGATGAAAAACTGTTTTTT. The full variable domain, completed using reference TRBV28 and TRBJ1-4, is DVKVTQSSRYLVKRTGEKVFLECVQDMDHENMFWYRQDPGLGLRLIYFSYDVKMKEKGDIPEGYSVSREKKERFSLILESASTNQTSMYLCASSFPGRTDEKLFFGSGTQLSVL.

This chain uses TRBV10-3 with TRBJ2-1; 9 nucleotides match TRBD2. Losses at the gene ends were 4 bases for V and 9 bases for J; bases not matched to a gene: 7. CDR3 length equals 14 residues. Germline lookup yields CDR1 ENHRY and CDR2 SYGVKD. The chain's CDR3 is CAISVSSGSGEQFF. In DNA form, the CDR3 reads TGTGCCATCAGTGTAAGTAGCGGGAGTGGTGAGCAGTTCTTC.

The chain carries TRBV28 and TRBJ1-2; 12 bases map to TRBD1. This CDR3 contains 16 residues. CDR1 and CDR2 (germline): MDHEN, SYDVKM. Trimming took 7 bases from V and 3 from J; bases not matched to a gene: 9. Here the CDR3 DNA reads TGTGCCAGCACTCCCCGGGACAGGGGGCGAGACTATGGCTACACCTTC. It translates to CASTPRDRGRDYGYTF.

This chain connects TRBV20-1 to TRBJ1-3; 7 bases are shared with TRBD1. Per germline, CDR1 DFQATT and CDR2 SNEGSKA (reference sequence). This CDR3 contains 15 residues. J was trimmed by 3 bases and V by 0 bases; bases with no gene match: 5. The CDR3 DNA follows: TGCAGTGCTAGAGATCCAGGGGGAGGTGGAAACACCATATATTTT. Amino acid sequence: CSARDPGGGGNTIYF.

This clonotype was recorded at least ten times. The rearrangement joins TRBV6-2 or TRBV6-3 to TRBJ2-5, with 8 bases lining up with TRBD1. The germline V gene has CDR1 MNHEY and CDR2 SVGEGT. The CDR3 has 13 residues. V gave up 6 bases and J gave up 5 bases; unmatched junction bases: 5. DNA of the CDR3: TGTGCCAGCAGACCCGACAGGGGTGAGACCCAGTACTTC. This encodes CASRPDRGETQYF.

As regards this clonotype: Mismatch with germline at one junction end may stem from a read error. CDR3 region: CAGSARGSEKTQYF. The DNA of the CDR3 is TGTGCCGGCAGTGCCAGGGGTTCGGAAAAGACCCAGTACTTC. The chain employs TRBV6-1 and TRBJ2-5, with D possibly being TRBD1 (6 bases). From germline, CDR1 is MNHNS and CDR2 SASEGT. CDR3 length: 14 residues.

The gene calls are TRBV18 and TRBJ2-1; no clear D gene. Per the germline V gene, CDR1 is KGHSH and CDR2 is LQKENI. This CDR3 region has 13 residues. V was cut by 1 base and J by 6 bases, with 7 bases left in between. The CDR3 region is CASSPRVRNEQFF. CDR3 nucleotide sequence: TGTGCCAGCTCACCACGGGTCCGCAATGAGCAGTTCTTC.

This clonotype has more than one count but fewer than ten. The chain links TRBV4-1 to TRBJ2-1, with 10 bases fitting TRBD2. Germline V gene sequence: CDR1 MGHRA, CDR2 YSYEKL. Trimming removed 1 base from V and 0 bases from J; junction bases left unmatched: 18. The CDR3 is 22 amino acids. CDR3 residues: CASSQGGIAGGIPKSSYNEQFF. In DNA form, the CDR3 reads TGCGCCAGCAGCCAAGGTGGGATAGCGGGAGGAATCCCTAAGAGCTCCTACAATGAGCAGTTCTTC.

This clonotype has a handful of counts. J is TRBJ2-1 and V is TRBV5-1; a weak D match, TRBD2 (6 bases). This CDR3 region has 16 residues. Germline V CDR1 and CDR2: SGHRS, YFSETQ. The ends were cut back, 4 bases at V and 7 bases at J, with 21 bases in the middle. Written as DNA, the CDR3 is TGCGCCAGCAGCCGAGAAGCGGGTCCGGGGTATAATGAGCAGTTCTTC. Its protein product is CASSREAGPGYNEQFF.

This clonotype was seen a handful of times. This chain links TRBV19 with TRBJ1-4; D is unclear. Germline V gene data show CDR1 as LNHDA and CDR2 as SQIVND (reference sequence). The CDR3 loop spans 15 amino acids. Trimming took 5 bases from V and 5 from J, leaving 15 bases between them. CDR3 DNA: TGTGCCAGTAGTTCCCAACGGGGAATAAATGAAAAACTGTTTTTT. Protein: CASSSQRGINEKLFF.

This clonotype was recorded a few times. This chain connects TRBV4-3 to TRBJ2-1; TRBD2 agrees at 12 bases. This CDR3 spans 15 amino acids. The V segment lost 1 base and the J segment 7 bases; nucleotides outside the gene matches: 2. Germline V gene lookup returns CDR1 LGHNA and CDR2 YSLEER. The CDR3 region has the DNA TGCGCCAGCAGCCAAGGGACTAGCGGGGCGAATGAGCAGTTCTTC. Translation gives CASSQGTSGANEQFF.

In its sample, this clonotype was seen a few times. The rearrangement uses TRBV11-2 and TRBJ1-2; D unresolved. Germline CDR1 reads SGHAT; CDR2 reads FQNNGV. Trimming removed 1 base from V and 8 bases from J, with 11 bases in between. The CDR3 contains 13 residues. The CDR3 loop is CASSLALRSGYTF. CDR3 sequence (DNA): TGTGCCAGCAGCTTAGCACTCCGATCGGGCTACACCTTC.

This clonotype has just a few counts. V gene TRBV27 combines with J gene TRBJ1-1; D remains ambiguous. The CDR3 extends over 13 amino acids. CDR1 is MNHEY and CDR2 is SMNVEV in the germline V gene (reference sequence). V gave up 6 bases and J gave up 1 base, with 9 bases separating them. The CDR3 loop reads CASRSRQNTEAFF. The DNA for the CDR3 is TGTGCCAGCAGATCTAGACAGAACACTGAAGCTTTCTTT.

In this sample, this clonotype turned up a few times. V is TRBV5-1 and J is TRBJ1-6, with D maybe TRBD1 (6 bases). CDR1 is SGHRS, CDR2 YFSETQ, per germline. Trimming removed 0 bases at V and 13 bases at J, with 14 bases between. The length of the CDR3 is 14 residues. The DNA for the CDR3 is TGCGCCAGCAGCTTGGTAGGGGACACGGATCCCCTCCACTTT. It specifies CASSLVGDTDPLHF.

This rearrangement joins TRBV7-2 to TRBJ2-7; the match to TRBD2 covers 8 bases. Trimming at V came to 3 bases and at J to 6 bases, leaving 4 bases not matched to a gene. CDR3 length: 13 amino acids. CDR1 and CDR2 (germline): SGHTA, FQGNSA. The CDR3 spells CASSFGTSREQYF. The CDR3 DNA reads TGTGCCAGCAGCTTTGGGACTAGTCGCGAGCAGTACTTC. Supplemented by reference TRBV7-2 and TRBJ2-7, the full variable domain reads GAGVSQSPSNKVTEKGKDVELRCDPISGHTALYWYRQSLGQGLEFLIYFQGNSAPDKSGLPSDRFSAERTGGSVSTLTIQRTQQEDSAVYLCASSFGTSREQYFGPGTRLTVT.

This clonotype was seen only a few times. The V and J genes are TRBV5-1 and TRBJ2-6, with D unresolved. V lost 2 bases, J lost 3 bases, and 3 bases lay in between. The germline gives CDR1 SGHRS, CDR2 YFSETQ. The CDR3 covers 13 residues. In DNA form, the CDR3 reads TGCGCCAGCAGCTTATATGGGGCCAACGTCCTGACTTTC. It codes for CASSLYGANVLTF. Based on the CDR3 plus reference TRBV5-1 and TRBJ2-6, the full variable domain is KAGVTQTPRYLIKTRGQQVTLSCSPISGHRSVSWYQQTPGQGLQFLFEYFSETQRNKGNFPGRFSGRQFSNSRSEMNVSTLELGDSALYLCASSLYGANVLTFGAGSRLTVL.

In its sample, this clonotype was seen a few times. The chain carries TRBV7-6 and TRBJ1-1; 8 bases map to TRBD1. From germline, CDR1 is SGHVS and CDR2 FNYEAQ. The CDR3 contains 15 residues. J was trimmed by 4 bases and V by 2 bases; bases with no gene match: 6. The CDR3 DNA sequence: TGTGCCAGCAGCTTACAGACAGGGGTCGGCACTGAAGCTTTCTTT. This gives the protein CASSLQTGVGTEAFF. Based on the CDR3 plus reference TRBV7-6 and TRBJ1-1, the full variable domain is GAGVSQSPRYKVTKRGQDVALRCDPISGHVSLYWYRQALGQGPEFLTYFNYEAQQDKSGLPNDRFSAERPEGSISTLTIQRTEQRDSAMYRCASSLQTGVGTEAFFGQGTRLTVV.

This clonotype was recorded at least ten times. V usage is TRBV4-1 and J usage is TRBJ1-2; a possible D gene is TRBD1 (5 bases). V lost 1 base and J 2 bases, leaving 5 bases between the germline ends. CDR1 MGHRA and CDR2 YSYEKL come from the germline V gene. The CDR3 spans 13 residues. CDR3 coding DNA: TGCGCCAGCAGCCAAGGACAGAACTATGGCTACACCTTC. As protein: CASSQGQNYGYTF.

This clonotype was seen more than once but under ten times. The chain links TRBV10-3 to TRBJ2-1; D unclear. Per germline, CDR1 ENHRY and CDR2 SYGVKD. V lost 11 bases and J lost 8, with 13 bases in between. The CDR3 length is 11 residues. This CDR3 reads CAAGPGDEQFF. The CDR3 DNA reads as TGTGCCGCTGGCCCGGGCGATGAGCAGTTCTTC.

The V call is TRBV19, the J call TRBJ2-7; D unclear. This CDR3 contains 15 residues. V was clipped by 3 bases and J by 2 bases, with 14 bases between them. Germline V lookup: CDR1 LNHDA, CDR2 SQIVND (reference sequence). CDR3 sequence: CASSIEADWAYEQYF. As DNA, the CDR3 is TGTGCCAGTAGTATCGAAGCAGACTGGGCCTACGAGCAGTACTTC.

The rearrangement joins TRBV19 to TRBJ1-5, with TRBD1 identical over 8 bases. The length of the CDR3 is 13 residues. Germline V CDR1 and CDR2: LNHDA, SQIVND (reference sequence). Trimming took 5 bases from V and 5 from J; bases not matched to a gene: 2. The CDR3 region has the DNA TGTGCCAGTAGTGACAGGGGTGATCAGCCCCAGCATTTT. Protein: CASSDRGDQPQHF.

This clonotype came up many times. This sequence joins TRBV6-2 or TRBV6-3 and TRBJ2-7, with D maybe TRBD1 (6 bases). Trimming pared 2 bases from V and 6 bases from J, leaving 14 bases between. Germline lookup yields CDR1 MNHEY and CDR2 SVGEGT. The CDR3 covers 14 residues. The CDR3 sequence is CASSYGGSRGEQYF. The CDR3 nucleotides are TGTGCCAGCAGTTACGGGGGCAGCCGGGGCGAGCAGTACTTC.

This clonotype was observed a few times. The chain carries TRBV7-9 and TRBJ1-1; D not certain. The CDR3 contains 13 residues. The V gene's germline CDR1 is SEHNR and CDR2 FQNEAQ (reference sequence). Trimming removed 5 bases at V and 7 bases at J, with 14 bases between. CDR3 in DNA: TGTGCCAGCAGCGATCGTGGTGAGGGTGAAGCTTTCTTT. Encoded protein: CASSDRGEGEAFF.

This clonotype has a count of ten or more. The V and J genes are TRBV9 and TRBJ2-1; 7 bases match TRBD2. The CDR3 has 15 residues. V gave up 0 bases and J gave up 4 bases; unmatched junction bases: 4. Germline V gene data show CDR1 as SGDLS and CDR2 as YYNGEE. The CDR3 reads CASSVGASGYNEQFF. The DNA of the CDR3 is TGTGCCAGCAGCGTAGGGGCTAGCGGATACAATGAGCAGTTCTTC.